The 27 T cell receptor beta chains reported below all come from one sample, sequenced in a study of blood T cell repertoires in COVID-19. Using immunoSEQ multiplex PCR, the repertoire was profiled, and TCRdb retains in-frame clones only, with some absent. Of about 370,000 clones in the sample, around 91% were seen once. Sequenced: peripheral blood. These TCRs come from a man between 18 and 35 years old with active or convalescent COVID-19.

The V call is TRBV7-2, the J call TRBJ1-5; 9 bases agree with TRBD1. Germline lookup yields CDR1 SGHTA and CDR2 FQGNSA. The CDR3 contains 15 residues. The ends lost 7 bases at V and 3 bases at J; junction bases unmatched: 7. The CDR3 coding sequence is TGTGCCAGCACTGAGGGGGACAGGGTCAATCAGCCCCAGCATTTT. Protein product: CASTEGDRVNQPQHF.

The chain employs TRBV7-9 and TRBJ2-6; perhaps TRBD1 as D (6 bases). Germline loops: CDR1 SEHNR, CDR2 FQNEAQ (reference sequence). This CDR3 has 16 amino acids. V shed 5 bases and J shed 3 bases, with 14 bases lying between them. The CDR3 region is CASSRTGLGGANVLTF. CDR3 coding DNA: TGTGCCAGCAGCCGCACAGGGTTAGGTGGGGCCAACGTCCTGACTTTC.

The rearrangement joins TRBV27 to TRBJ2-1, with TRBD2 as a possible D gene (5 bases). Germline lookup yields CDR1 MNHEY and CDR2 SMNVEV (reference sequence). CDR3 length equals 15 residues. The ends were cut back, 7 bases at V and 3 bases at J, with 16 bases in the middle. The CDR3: CASTPPGGLYNEQFF. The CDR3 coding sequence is TGTGCCAGCACCCCTCCGGGCGGACTCTACAATGAGCAGTTCTTC.

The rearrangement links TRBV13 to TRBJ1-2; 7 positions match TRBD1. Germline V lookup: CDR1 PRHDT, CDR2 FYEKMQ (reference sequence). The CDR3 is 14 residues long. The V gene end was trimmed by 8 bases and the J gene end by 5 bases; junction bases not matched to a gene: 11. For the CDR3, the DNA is TGTGCCAGCTCTGAAACGGGACAGCGTTATGGCTACACCTTC. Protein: CASSETGQRYGYTF.

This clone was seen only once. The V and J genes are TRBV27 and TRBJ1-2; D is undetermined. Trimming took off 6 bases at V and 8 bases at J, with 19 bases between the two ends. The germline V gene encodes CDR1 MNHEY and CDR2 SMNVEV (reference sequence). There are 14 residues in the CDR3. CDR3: CASRLTGNMWGYTF. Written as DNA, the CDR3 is TGTGCCAGCAGGTTGACGGGAAATATGTGGGGCTACACCTTC.

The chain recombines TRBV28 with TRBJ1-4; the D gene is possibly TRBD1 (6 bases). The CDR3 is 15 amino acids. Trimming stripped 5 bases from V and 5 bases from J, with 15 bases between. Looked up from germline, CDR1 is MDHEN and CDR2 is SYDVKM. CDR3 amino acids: CASSRGGARNEKLFF. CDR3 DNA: TGTGCCAGCAGTAGGGGGGGGGCACGGAATGAAAAACTGTTTTTT.

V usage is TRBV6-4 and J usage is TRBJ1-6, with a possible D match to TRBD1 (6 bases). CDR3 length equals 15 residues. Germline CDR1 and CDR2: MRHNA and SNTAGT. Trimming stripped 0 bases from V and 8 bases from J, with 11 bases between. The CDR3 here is CASSDSAGVHSPLHF. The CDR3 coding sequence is TGTGCCAGCAGTGACTCAGCAGGGGTTCATTCACCCCTCCACTTT.

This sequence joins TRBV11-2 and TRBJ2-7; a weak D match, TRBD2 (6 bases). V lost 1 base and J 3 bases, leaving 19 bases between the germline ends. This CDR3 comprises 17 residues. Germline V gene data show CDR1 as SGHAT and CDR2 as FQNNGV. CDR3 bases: TGTGCCAGCAGCTTAGTTTTTGGGACTCCCCAGAACTACGAGCAGTACTTC. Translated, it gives CASSLVFGTPQNYEQYF.

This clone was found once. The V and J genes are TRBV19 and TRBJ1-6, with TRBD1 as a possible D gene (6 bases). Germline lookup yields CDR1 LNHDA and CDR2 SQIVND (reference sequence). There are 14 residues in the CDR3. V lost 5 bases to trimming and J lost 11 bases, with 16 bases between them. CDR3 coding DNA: TGTGCCAGTAGTGCTGGGGGGGGCAGAGCACCCCTCCACTTT. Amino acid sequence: CASSAGGGRAPLHF.

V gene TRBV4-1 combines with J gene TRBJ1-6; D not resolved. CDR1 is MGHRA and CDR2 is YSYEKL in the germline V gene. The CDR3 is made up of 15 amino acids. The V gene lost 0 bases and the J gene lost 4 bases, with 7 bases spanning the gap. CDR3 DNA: TGCGCCAGCAGCCAAGACAGGTTGTATAATTCACCCCTCCACTTT. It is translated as CASSQDRLYNSPLHF.

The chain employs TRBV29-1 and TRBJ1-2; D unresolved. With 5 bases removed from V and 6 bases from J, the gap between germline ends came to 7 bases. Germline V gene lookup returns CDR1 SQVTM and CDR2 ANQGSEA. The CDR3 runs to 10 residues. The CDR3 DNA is TGCAGCGTTTTCGGGGATGGCTACACCTTC. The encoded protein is CSVFGDGYTF.

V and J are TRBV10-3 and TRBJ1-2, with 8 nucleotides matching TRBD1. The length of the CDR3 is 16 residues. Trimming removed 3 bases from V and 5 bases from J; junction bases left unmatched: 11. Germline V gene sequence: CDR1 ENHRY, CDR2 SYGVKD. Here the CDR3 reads CAISEPIRDRTYGYTF. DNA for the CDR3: TGTGCCATCAGTGAACCGATCCGGGACAGGACTTATGGCTACACCTTC.

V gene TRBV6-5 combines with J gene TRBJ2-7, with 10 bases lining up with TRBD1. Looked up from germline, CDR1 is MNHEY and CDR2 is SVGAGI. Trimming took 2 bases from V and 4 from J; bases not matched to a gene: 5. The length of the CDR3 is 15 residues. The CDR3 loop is CASSYPTGGKYEQYF. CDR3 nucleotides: TGTGCCAGCAGTTACCCGACAGGGGGCAAGTACGAGCAGTACTTC.

The CDR3 sequence is CASSNSPGGKANYGYTF. DNA for the CDR3: TGTGCCAGCAGCAATTCCCCAGGGGGCAAAGCTAACTATGGCTACACCTTC. V and J are TRBV7-2 and TRBJ1-2; 8 bases match TRBD1. The CDR3 extends over 17 amino acids. The V gene's germline CDR1 is SGHTA and CDR2 FQGNSA. V lost 5 bases to trimming and J lost 0 bases; unmatched junction nucleotides: 11. The complete variable domain, with remaining parts taken from reference TRBV7-2 and TRBJ1-2, reads GAGVSQSPSNKVTEKGKDVELRCDPISGHTALYWYRQSLGQGLEFLIYFQGNSAPDKSGLPSDRFSAERTGGSVSTLTIQRTQQEDSAVYLCASSNSPGGKANYGYTFGSGTRLTVV.

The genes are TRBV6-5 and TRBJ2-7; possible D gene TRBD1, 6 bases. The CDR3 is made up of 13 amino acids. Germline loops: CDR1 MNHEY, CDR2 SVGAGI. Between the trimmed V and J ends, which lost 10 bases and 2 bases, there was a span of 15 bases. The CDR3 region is CAIRKAGAYEQYF. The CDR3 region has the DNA TGTGCCATTAGGAAGGCAGGGGCCTACGAGCAGTACTTC.

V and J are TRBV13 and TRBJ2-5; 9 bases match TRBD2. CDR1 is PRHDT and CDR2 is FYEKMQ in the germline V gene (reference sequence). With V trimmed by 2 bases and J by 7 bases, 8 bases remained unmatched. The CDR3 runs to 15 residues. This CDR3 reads CASSLLLAGRATQYF. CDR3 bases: TGTGCCAGCAGCTTACTGCTAGCGGGACGGGCGACCCAGTACTTC.

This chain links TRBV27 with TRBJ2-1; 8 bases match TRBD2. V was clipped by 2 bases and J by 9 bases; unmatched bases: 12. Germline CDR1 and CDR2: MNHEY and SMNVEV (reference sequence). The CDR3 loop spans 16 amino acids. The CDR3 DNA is TGTGCCAGCAGTTTAGGATTAGCGGGAATGTTGGGTGAGCAGTTCTTC. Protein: CASSLGLAGMLGEQFF.

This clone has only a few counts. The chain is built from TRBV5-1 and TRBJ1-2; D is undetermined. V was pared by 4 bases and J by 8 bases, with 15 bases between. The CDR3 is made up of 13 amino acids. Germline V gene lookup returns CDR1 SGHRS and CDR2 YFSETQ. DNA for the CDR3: TGCGCCAGCAGCCCCGGGGAGGGAAGGGGCTACACCTTC. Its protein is CASSPGEGRGYTF.

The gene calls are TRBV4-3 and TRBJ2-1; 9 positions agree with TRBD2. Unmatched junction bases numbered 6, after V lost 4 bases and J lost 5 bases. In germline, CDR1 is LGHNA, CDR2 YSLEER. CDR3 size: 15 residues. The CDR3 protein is CASSRGTSWDNEQFF. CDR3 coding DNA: TGCGCCAGCAGCCGAGGGACTAGCTGGGACAATGAGCAGTTCTTC.

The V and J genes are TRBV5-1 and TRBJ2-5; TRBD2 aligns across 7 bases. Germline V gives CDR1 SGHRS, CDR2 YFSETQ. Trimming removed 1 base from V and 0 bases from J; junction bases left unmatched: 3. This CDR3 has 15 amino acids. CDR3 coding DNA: TGCGCCAGCAGCTTGACGGGGGGAAACCAAGAGACCCAGTACTTC. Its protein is CASSLTGGNQETQYF.

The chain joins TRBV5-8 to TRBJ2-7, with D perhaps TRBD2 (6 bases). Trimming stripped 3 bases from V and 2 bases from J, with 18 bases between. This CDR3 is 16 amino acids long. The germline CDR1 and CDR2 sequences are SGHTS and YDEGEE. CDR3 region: CASSWGVGGKTYEQYF. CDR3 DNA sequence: TGTGCCAGCAGCTGGGGGGTCGGGGGAAAGACCTACGAGCAGTACTTC.

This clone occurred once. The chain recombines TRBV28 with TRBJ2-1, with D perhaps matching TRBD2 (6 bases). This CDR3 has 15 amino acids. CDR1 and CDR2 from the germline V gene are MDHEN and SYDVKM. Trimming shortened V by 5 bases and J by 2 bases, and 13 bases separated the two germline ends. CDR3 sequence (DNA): TGTGCCAGCAGTCGCCGGGACTCCACCTACAATGAGCAGTTCTTC. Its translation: CASSRRDSTYNEQFF. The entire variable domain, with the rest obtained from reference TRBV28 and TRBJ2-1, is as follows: DVKVTQSSRYLVKRTGEKVFLECVQDMDHENMFWYRQDPGLGLRLIYFSYDVKMKEKGDIPEGYSVSREKKERFSLILESASTNQTSMYLCASSRRDSTYNEQFFGPGTRLTVL.

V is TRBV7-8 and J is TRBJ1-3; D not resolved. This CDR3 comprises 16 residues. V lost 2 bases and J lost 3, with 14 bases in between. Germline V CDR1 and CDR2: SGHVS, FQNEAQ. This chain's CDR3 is CASSLSMTLGGNTIYF. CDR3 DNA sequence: TGTGCCAGCAGCTTATCTATGACCCTAGGTGGAAACACCATATATTTT.

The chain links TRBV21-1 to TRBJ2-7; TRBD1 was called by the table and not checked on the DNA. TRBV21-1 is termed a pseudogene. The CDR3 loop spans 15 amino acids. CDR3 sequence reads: CASSLEGTESYEQYF. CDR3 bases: TGTGCCAGCAGCCTGGAAGGGACAGAATCCTACGAGCAGTACTTC.

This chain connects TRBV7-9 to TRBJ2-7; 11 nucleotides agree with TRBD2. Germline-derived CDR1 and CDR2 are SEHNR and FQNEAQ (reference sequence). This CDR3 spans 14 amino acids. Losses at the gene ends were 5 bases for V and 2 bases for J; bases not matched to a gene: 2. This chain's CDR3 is CASSNSGRAYEQYF. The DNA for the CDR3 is TGTGCCAGCAGCAATAGCGGGAGGGCCTACGAGCAGTACTTC.

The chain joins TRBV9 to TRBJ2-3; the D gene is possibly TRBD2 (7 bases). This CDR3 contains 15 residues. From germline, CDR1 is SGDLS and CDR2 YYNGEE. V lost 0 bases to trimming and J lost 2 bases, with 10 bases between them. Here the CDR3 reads CASSVEGGNTDTQYF. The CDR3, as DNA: TGTGCCAGCAGCGTAGAGGGGGGGAACACAGATACGCAGTATTTT.

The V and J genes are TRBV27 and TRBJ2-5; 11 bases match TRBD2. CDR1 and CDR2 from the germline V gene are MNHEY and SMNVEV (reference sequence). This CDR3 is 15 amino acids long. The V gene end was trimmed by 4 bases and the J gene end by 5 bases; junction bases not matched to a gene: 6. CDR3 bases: TGTGCCAGCAGTTCCGTAGCGGGGGGGCGTGAGACCCAGTACTTC. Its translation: CASSSVAGGRETQYF.